This T cell receptor (beta chain) stems from a study of PD-L1 blockade in urothelial cancer. The authors spiked synthetic TCR analog templates into each PCR. TCRdb keeps only in-frame clones here, not all; method: immunoSEQ multiplex PCR. The sample has 68,000 or so clones, 81% seen once. This clone appeared a single time. Time point: pretreatment peripheral blood. The study collected 1 to 8 samples per patient, pretreatment and on-treatment. This clonotype was obtained from a man aged 70-80 years with urothelial cancer. The input for sequencing was PBMCs, taken around atezolizumab (anti-PD-L1) treatment.

Written as DNA, the CDR3 is TGTGCCAGCTCACCCGTCCAAGAGACCCAGTACTTC. Translation gives CASSPVQETQYF. The V call is TRBV18, the J call TRBJ2-5; D is undetermined. The CDR3 has 12 amino acids. Trimming stripped 3 bases from V and 1 base from J, with 3 bases between. Germline lookup yields CDR1 KGHSH and CDR2 LQKENI. Full variable domain (rest looked up from reference TRBV18 and TRBJ2-5): NAGVMQNPRHLVRRRGQEARLRCSPMKGHSHVYWYRQLPEEGLKFMVYLQKENIIDESGMPKERFSAEFPKEGPSILRIQQVVRGDSAAYFCASSPVQETQYFGPGTRLLVL.